Shown below are 21 T cell receptor beta chains from a single sample sequenced in a study of PD-1 blockade in classical Hodgkin lymphoma. The data were produced by immunoSEQ multiplex PCR, yet TCRdb's version contains in-frame clones alone and is incomplete. This table holds about 97,000 clones, over 80% found once. Autologous stem cell transplantation was followed by relapse in every patient, and brentuximab vedotin exposure varied. Sequencing used peripheral blood mononuclear cells (PBMCs), obtained at baseline. These receptors were obtained from a human donor with classical Hodgkin lymphoma.

This chain connects TRBV6-6 to TRBJ1-1; D gene ambiguous. The length of the CDR3 is 12 residues. Germline V gene lookup returns CDR1 MNHNY and CDR2 SVGAGI (reference sequence). V shed 0 bases and J shed 8 bases, with 7 bases lying between them. The CDR3 coding sequence is TGTGCCAGCAGTTACTCAGGGCCCGAAGCTTTCTTT. As protein: CASSYSGPEAFF.

This clone was picked up one time. The V gene is TRBV11-1, the J gene TRBJ2-3; 11 bases align to TRBD1. Germline loops: CDR1 SGHAT, CDR2 FQDESV (reference sequence). V lost 2 bases, J lost 4 bases, and 2 bases stayed unmatched. This CDR3 has 15 amino acids. The CDR3 protein is CASSLKGQGADTQYF. The CDR3 DNA follows: TGTGCCAGCAGCTTAAAGGGACAGGGGGCAGATACGCAGTATTTT.

This chain connects TRBV6-5 to TRBJ2-7; D possibly corresponds to TRBD2 (6 bases). This CDR3 spans 15 amino acids. Germline V lookup: CDR1 MNHEY, CDR2 SVGAGI. The germline V and J ends were trimmed by 0 bases and 2 bases, with 11 bases remaining between them. CDR3 coding DNA: TGTGCCAGCAGTTACTCGATCGCGGGGCCCTACGAGCAGTACTTC. Translation gives CASSYSIAGPYEQYF.

The rearrangement joins TRBV19 to TRBJ2-7; D may be TRBD2 (5 bases). The CDR3 is 14 amino acids. Germline CDR1 is LNHDA and CDR2 is SQIVND (reference sequence). V dropped 4 bases and J dropped 5 bases, with 15 bases sitting between them. In nucleotides, the CDR3 is TGTGCCAGTAGTACCCTAGCCCCGACTCACGAGCAGTACTTC. Amino acid sequence: CASSTLAPTHEQYF.

This clone has only a few counts. The chain has TRBV19 and TRBJ2-1, with TRBD2 matching over 12 bases. The CDR3 totals 16 residues. Germline CDR1 is LNHDA and CDR2 is SQIVND (reference sequence). V lost 4 bases and J lost 5; bases outside the gene matches: 6. CDR3 sequence (DNA): TGTGCCAGTAGTAGAAGACTAGCGGGAGTTGACAATGAGCAGTTCTTC. It specifies CASSRRLAGVDNEQFF. Complete variable domain (other parts from reference TRBV19 and TRBJ2-1): DGGITQSPKYLFRKEGQNVTLSCEQNLNHDAMYWYRQDPGQGLRLIYYSQIVNDFQKGDIAEGYSVSREKKESFPLTVTSAQKNPTAFYLCASSRRLAGVDNEQFFGPGTRLTVL.

Here the CDR3 reads CASSRGGAISYEQYF. The CDR3 DNA follows: TGTGCCAGCAGCCGAGGGGGCGCGATCTCTTACGAGCAGTACTTC. V gene TRBV7-9 combines with J gene TRBJ2-7; 7 nucleotides line up with TRBD1. The length of the CDR3 is 15 residues. Germline assignment: CDR1 SEHNR and CDR2 FQNEAQ (reference sequence). The V segment lost 5 bases and the J segment 4 bases; nucleotides outside the gene matches: 11.

Regarding this clone: Different DNA sequences within this sample yield the same CDR3. The chain has TRBV6-5 and TRBJ2-7; D assignment may be TRBD1 or TRBD2 (7 bases each). V lost 0 bases, J lost 6 bases, and 15 bases lay in between. This CDR3 has 15 amino acids. Germline CDR1 and CDR2: MNHEY and SVGAGI. The CDR3 region has the DNA TGTGCCAGCAGTTACTCGGCAGGGGGGGCATCCGAGCAGTACTTC. Its protein is CASSYSAGGASEQYF.

This clone has more than one count but fewer than ten. The chain is built from TRBV9 and TRBJ2-3, with D tentatively TRBD1 (5 bases). CDR1 SGDLS and CDR2 YYNGEE come from the germline V gene. Trimming stripped 3 bases from V and 6 bases from J, with 11 bases between. The CDR3 contains 13 residues. The CDR3 spells CASSDDRRDTQYF. The CDR3 DNA reads as TGTGCCAGCAGCGACGACAGAAGGGATACGCAGTATTTT.

The chain has TRBV5-1 and TRBJ1-3, with a tentative D call TRBD1 (6 bases). The CDR3 covers 15 residues. The germline gives CDR1 SGHRS, CDR2 YFSETQ. The V end lost 0 bases, the J end lost 4 bases, and 11 bases lay between the germline ends. The CDR3, as DNA: TGCGCCAGCAGCTTGGCTTCAGGGGTCGGAAACACCATATATTTT. It translates to CASSLASGVGNTIYF.

This chain uses TRBV2 with TRBJ2-2; D perhaps matches TRBD2 (5 bases). The CDR3 covers 15 residues. V lost 5 bases and J 5 bases, leaving 15 bases between the germline ends. Germline V CDR1 and CDR2: SNHLY, FYNNEI. CDR3 in DNA: TGTGCCAGCAGTCCTGAGGGAAGAGGTACCGGGGAGCTGTTTTTT. Translating gives CASSPEGRGTGELFF.

CDR3: CASNPGIWADTQYF. The CDR3 DNA follows: TGTGCCTCGAACCCCGGGATTTGGGCAGATACGCAGTATTTT. The gene calls are TRBV30 and TRBJ2-3; perhaps TRBD2 as D (5 bases). This CDR3 has 14 residues. Germline values: CDR1 GTSNPN, CDR2 SVGIG (reference sequence). With 7 bases removed from V and 4 bases from J, the gap between germline ends came to 18 bases.

The chain is built from TRBV27 and TRBJ1-5; D not resolved. This CDR3 contains 14 residues. Germline-derived CDR1 and CDR2 are MNHEY and SMNVEV (reference sequence). V shed 5 bases and J shed 3 bases, with 11 bases lying between them. DNA of the CDR3: TGTGCCAGCAGTCCCCGACGGGTCAATCAGCCCCAGCATTTT. Its protein product is CASSPRRVNQPQHF.

V usage is TRBV5-1 and J usage is TRBJ2-2; D gene ambiguous. This CDR3 region has 15 residues. Germline V gene sequence: CDR1 SGHRS, CDR2 YFSETQ. The V gene lost 1 base and the J gene lost 6 bases, with 13 bases spanning the gap. CDR3 residues: CASSLSPGWAGELFF. The CDR3 nucleotides read TGCGCCAGCAGCTTGTCCCCAGGTTGGGCCGGGGAGCTGTTTTTT.

The chain couples TRBV6-5 to TRBJ2-1; TRBD2 agrees at 8 bases. This CDR3 is built from 15 residues. Per germline, CDR1 MNHEY and CDR2 SVGAGI. V lost 4 bases to trimming and J lost 2 bases; unmatched junction nucleotides: 4. The CDR3, as DNA: TGTGCCAGCAGTTCCGTAGCGGGACCCTACAATGAGCAGTTCTTC. It is translated as CASSSVAGPYNEQFF.

The table lists this clone with a count of one. The genes are TRBV19 and TRBJ2-1, with 12 bases lining up with TRBD2. The V and J ends lost 8 bases and 7 bases, in that order; junction bases with no gene match: 6. The CDR3 length is 14 residues. Germline assignment: CDR1 LNHDA and CDR2 SQIVND (reference sequence). The CDR3 bases are TGTGCCAGTCGACTAGCGGGAGTCTTGAATGAGCAGTTCTTC. This encodes CASRLAGVLNEQFF.

V gene TRBV6-5 combines with J gene TRBJ2-1; 8 bases are shared with TRBD1. CDR1 is MNHEY and CDR2 is SVGAGI in the germline V gene. The CDR3 runs 16 residues. The V segment lost 2 bases and the J segment 8 bases; nucleotides outside the gene matches: 11. CDR3 protein: CASSYGPTGAGYEQFF. CDR3 sequence (DNA): TGTGCCAGCAGTTACGGCCCGACAGGGGCGGGCTATGAGCAGTTCTTC.

The chain couples TRBV7-3 to TRBJ2-4; D is possibly TRBD1 or TRBD2 (5 bases each). The CDR3 runs to 16 residues. Germline V gives CDR1 SGHTA, CDR2 FQGTGA. Trimming removed 2 bases from V and 0 bases from J, with 11 bases in between. CDR3 bases: TGTGCCAGCAGCTTAGAGGGCGGACAAGCCAAAAACATTCAGTACTTC. Protein product: CASSLEGGQAKNIQYF.

The gene calls are TRBV28 and TRBJ1-2; TRBD1 aligns across 8 bases. Germline CDR1 is MDHEN and CDR2 is SYDVKM. The CDR3 is 16 residues long. V trimming: 6 bases; J trimming: 0 bases; junction bases outside the gene matches: 9. The DNA for the CDR3 is TGTGCCAGCAGAAGGGCGGTGGACAGGGCTAACTATGGCTACACCTTC. Protein: CASRRAVDRANYGYTF.

The rearrangement uses TRBV29-1 and TRBJ2-5, with D perhaps matching TRBD2 (5 bases). Trimming left V 0 bases short and J 5 bases short, with 10 bases between. The CDR3 totals 13 residues. CDR1 and CDR2 (germline): SQVTM, ANQGSEA. The CDR3 coding sequence is TGCAGCGTTGAAGATGGGTCGGGGGAGACCCAGTACTTC. Amino acids: CSVEDGSGETQYF. Drawing the rest from reference TRBV29-1 and TRBJ2-5, the complete variable domain is SAVISQKPSRDICQRGTSLTIQCQVDSQVTMMFWYRQQPGQSLTLIATANQGSEATYESGFVIDKFPISRPNLTFSTLTVSNMSPEDSSIYLCSVEDGSGETQYFGPGTRLLVL.

The chain carries TRBV2 and TRBJ1-5; D gene ambiguous. The CDR3 is made up of 14 amino acids. V dropped 3 bases and J dropped 1 base, with 7 bases sitting between them. The germline V gene encodes CDR1 SNHLY and CDR2 FYNNEI. The chain's CDR3 is CASSEATSNQPQHF. The CDR3 coding sequence is TGTGCCAGCAGTGAGGCAACCAGCAATCAGCCCCAGCATTTT.

V usage is TRBV27 and J usage is TRBJ1-1; 7 bases line up with TRBD1. Germline V lookup: CDR1 MNHEY, CDR2 SMNVEV (reference sequence). The CDR3 is made up of 16 amino acids. Trimming took 7 bases from V and 1 from J; bases not matched to a gene: 12. The DNA for the CDR3 is TGTGCCAGCACCTCGACAGGGTACAGAGGGAACACTGAAGCTTTCTTT. The encoded protein is CASTSTGYRGNTEAFF.